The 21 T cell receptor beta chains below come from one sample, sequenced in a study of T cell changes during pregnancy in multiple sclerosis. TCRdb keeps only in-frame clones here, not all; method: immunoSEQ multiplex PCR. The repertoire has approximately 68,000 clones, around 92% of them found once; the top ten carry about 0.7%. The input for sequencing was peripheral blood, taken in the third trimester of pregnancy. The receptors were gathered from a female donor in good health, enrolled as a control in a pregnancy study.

The CDR3 coding sequence is TGTGCCAGTAGTCGAGGAGGTTCGACCTACGAGCAGTACTTC. Protein: CASSRGGSTYEQYF. The chain links TRBV19 to TRBJ2-7; perhaps TRBD2 as D (5 bases). The V end was cut by 5 bases, the J end by 2 bases, with 13 bases between. Germline V lookup: CDR1 LNHDA, CDR2 SQIVND (reference sequence). CDR3 size: 14 residues.

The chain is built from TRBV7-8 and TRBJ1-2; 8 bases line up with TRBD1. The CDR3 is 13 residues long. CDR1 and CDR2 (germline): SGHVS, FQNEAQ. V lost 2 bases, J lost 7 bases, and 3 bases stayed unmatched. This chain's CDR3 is CASSLITGGGYTF. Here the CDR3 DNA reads TGTGCCAGCAGCTTAATTACAGGGGGTGGCTACACCTTC. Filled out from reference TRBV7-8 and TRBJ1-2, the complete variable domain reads GAGVSQSPRYKVAKRGQDVALRCDPISGHVSLFWYQQALGQGPEFLTYFQNEAQLDKSGLPSDRFFAERPEGSVSTLKIQRTQQEDSAVYLCASSLITGGGYTFGSGTRLTVV.

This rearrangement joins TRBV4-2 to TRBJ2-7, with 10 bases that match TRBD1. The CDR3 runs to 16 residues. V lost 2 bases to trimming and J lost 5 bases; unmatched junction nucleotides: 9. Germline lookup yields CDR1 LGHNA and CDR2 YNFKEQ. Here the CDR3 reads CASSQSTGTGADEQYF. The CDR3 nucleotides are TGTGCCAGCAGCCAATCGACCGGGACAGGGGCCGACGAGCAGTACTTC.

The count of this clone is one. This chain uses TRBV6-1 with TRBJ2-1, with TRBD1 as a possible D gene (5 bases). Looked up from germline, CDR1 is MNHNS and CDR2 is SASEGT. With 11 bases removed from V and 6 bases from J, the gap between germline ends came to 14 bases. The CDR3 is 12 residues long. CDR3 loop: CAEATDLNEQFF. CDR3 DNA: TGTGCCGAAGCGACAGACCTCAATGAGCAGTTCTTC.

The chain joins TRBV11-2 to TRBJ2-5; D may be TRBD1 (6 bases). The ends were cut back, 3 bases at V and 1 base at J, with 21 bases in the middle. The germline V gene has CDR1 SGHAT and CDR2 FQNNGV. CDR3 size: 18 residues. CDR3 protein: CASSFWTVLARFQETQYF. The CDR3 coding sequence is TGTGCCAGCAGCTTCTGGACAGTCCTGGCCAGGTTCCAAGAGACCCAGTACTTC.

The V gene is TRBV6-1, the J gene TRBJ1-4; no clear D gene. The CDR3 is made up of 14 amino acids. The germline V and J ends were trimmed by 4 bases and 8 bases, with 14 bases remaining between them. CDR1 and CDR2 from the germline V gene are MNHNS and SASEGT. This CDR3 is CASSGASREEKLFF. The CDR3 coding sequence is TGTGCCAGCAGTGGGGCCAGCCGGGAGGAAAAACTGTTTTTT.

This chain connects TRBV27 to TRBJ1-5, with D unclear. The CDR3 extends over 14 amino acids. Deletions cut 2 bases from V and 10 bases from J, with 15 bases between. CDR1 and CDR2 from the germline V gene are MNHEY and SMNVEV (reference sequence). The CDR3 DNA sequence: TGTGCCAGCAGTTTAATGGCAGGATATATACCCCAGCATTTT. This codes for CASSLMAGYIPQHF.

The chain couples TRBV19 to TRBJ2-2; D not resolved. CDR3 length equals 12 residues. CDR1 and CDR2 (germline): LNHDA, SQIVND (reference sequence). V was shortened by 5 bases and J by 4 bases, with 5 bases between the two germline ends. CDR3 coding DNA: TGTGCCAGTAGTCAGTCCACCGGGGAGCTGTTTTTT. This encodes CASSQSTGELFF.

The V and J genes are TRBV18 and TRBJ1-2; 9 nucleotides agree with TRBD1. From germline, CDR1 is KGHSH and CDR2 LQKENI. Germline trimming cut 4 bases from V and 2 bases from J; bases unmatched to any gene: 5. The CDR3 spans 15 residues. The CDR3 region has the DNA TGTGCCAGCTCACGGGGACAGGGTCTAAACTATGGCTACACCTTC. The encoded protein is CASSRGQGLNYGYTF.

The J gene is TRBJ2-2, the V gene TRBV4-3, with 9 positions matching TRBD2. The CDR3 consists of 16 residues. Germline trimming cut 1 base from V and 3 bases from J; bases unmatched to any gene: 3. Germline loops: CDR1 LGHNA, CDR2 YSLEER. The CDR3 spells CASSQGLAEYTGELFF. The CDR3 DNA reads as TGCGCCAGCAGCCAAGGACTAGCGGAATACACCGGGGAGCTGTTTTTT.

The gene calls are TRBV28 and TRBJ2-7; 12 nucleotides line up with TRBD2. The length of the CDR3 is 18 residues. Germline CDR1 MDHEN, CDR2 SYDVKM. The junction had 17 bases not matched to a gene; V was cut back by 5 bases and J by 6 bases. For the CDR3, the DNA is TGTGCCAGCAGTCTTTCGACAGGACTAGCGGGATTGTCTGTCGAGCAGTACTTC. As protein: CASSLSTGLAGLSVEQYF.

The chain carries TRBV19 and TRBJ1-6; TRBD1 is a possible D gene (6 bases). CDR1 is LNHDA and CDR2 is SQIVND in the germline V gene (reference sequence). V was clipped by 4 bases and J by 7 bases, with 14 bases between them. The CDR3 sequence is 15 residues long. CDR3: CASSTRGSGNSPLHF. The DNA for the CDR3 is TGTGCCAGTAGTACAAGGGGGTCAGGAAATTCACCCCTCCACTTT.

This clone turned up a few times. The CDR3 sequence: CASSVEGAFYGYTF. The CDR3 nucleotides read TGTGCCAGCAGCGTAGAAGGGGCGTTCTATGGCTACACCTTC. V gene TRBV9 combines with J gene TRBJ1-2; D is possibly TRBD1 (5 bases). CDR1 SGDLS and CDR2 YYNGEE come from the germline V gene. CDR3 length: 14 amino acids. Trimming took off 0 bases at V and 4 bases at J, with 10 bases between the two ends.

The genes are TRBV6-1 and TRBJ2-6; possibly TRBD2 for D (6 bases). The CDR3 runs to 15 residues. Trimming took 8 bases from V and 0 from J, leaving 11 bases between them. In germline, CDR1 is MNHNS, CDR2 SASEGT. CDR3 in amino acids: CASSDGGSGANVLTF. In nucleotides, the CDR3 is TGTGCCAGCTCCGACGGGGGCTCTGGGGCCAACGTCCTGACTTTC.

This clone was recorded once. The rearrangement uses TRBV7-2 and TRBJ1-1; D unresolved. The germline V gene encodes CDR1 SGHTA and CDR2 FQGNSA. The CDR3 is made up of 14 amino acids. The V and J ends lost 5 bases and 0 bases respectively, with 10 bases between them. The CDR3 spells CASSPGLVNTEAFF. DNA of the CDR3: TGTGCCAGCAGCCCCGGACTGGTGAACACTGAAGCTTTCTTT.

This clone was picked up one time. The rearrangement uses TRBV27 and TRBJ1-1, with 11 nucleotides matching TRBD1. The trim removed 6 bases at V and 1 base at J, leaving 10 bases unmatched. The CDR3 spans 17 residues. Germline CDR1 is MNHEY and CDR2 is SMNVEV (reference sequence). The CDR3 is CASRPTGTGGQNTEAFF. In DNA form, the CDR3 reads TGTGCCAGCAGGCCAACCGGGACAGGGGGACAGAACACTGAAGCTTTCTTT.

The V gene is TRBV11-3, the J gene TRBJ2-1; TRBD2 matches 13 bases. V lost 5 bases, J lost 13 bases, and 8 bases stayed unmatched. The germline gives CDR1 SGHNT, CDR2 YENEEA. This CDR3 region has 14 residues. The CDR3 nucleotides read TGTGCCAGCAGCCCCCGGACTAGCGGGGGCCCTCAGTTCTTC. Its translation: CASSPRTSGGPQFF.

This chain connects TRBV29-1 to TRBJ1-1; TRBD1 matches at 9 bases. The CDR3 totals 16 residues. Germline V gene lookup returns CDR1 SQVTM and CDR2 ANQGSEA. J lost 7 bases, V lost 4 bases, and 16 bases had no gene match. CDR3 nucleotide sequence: TGCAGCGTTGTGGCCACAGGGGGCGCTTCCCCTCTTGAAGCTTTCTTT. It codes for CSVVATGGASPLEAFF.

Written as DNA, the CDR3 is TGTGCCAGCAGCCAAGATTTTAGAGGTACGCAGTATTTT. Its translation is CASSQDFRGTQYF. The genes are TRBV4-2 and TRBJ2-3; D is unresolved. The V end lost 0 bases, the J end lost 8 bases, and 9 bases lay between the germline ends. CDR1 and CDR2 from the germline V gene are LGHNA and YNFKEQ. This CDR3 comprises 13 residues.

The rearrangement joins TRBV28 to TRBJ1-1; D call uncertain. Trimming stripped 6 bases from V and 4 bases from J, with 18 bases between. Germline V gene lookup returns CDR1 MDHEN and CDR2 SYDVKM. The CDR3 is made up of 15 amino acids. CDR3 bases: TGTGCCAGCAGACCCTTTACTACTCGCGTCACTGAAGCTTTCTTT. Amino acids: CASRPFTTRVTEAFF.

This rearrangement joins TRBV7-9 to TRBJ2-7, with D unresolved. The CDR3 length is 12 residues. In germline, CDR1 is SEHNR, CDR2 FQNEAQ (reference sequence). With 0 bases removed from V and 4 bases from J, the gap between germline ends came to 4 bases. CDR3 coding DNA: TGTGCCAGCAGCTTAGCCCGTTACGAGCAGTACTTC. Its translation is CASSLARYEQYF.